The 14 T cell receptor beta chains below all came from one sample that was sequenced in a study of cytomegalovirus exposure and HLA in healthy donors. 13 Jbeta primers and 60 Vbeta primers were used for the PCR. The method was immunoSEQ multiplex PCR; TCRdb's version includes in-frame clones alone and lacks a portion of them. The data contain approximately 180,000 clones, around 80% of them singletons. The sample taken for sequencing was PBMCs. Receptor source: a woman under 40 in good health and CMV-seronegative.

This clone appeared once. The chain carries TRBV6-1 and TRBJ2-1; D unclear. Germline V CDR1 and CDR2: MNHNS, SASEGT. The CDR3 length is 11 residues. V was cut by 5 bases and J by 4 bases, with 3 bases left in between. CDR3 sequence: CASSQYNEQFF. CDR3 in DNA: TGTGCCAGCAGTCAATACAATGAGCAGTTCTTC.

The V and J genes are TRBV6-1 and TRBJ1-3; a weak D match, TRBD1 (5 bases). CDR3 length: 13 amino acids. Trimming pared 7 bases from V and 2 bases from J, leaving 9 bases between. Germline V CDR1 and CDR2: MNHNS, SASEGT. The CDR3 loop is CASNTGAGNTIYF. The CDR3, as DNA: TGTGCCAGCAATACGGGGGCTGGAAACACCATATATTTT.

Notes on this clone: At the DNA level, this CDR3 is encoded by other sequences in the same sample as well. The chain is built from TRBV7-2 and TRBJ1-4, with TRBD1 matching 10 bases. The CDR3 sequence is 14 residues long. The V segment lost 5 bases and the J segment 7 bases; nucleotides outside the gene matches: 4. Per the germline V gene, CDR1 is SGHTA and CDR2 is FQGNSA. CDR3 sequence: CASSRDRGGEKLFF. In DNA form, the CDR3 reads TGTGCCAGCAGCCGGGACAGGGGTGGTGAAAAACTGTTTTTT. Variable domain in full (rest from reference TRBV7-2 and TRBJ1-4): GAGVSQSPSNKVTEKGKDVELRCDPISGHTALYWYRQSLGQGLEFLIYFQGNSAPDKSGLPSDRFSAERTGGSVSTLTIQRTQQEDSAVYLCASSRDRGGEKLFFGSGTQLSVL.

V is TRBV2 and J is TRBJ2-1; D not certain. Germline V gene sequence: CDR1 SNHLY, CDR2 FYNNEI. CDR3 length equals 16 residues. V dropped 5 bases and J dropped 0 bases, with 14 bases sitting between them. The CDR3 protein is CASSPLKESSYNEQFF. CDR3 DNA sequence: TGTGCCAGCAGTCCCCTCAAAGAGAGCTCCTACAATGAGCAGTTCTTC.

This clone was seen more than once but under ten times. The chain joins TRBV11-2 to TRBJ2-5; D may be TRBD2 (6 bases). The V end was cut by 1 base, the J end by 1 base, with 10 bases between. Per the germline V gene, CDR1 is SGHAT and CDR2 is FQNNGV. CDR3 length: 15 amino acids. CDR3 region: CASSLAWTTQETQYF. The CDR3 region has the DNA TGTGCCAGCAGCTTAGCGTGGACTACCCAAGAGACCCAGTACTTC.

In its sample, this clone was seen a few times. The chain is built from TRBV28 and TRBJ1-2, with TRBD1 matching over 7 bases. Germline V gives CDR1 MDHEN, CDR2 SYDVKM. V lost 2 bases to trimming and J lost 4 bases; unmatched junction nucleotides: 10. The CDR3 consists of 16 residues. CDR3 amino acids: CASSLRTGSSGYGYTF. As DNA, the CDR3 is TGTGCCAGCAGTTTACGGACAGGCAGTTCGGGCTATGGCTACACCTTC.

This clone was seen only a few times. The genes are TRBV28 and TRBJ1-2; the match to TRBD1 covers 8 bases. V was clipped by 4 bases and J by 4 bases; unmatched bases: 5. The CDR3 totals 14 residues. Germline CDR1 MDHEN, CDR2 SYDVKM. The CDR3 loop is CASSWGQEIYGYTF. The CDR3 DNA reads TGTGCCAGCAGTTGGGGACAGGAGATCTATGGCTACACCTTC.

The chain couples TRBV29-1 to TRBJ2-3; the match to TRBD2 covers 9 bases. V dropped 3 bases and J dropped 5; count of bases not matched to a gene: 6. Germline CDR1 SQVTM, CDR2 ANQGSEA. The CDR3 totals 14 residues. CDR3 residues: CSVEGGGAQDTQYF. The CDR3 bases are TGCAGCGTTGAGGGCGGGGGGGCCCAAGATACGCAGTATTTT.

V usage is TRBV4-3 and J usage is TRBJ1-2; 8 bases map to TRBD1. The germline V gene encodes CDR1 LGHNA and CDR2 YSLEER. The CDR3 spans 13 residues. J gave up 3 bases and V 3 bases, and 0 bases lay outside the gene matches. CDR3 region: CASSQGQDYGYTF. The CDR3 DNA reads TGCGCCAGCAGCCAGGGACAGGACTATGGCTACACCTTC.

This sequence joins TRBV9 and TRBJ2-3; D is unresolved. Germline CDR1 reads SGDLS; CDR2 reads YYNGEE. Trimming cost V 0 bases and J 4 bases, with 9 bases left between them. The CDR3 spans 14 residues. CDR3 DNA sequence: TGTGCCAGCAGCGTAGCTTCACACGCAGATACGCAGTATTTT. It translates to CASSVASHADTQYF.

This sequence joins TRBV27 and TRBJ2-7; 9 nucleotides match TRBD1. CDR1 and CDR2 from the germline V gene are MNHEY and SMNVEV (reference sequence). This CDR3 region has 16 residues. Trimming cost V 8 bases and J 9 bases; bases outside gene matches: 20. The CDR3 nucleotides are TGTGCCAGCGAATTCACCTTCCGGGACAGGGATAAGGTGCAGTACTTC. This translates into CASEFTFRDRDKVQYF.

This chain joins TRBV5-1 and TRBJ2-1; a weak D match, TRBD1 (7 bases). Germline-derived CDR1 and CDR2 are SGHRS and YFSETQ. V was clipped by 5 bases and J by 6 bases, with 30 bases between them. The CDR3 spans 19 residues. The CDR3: CASRLPGQSPRLGVNEQFF. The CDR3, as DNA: TGCGCCAGCAGGTTACCGGGACAGTCTCCGAGACTAGGAGTCAATGAGCAGTTCTTC. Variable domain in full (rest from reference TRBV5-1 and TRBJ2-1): KAGVTQTPRYLIKTRGQQVTLSCSPISGHRSVSWYQQTPGQGLQFLFEYFSETQRNKGNFPGRFSGRQFSNSRSEMNVSTLELGDSALYLCASRLPGQSPRLGVNEQFFGPGTRLTVL.

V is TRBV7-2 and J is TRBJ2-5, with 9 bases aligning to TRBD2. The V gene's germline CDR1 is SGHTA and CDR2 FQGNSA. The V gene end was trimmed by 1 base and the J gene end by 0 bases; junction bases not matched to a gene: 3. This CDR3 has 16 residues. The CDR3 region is CASSLEASGNQETQYF. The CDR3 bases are TGTGCCAGCAGCTTAGAGGCTAGCGGGAACCAAGAGACCCAGTACTTC. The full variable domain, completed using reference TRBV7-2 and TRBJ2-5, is GAGVSQSPSNKVTEKGKDVELRCDPISGHTALYWYRQSLGQGLEFLIYFQGNSAPDKSGLPSDRFSAERTGGSVSTLTIQRTQQEDSAVYLCASSLEASGNQETQYFGPGTRLLVL.

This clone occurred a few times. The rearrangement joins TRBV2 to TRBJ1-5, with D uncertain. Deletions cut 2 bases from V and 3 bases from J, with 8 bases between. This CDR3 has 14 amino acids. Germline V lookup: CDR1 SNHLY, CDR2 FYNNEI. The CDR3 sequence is CASSELEPNQPQHF. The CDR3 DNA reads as TGTGCCAGCAGTGAACTAGAACCCAATCAGCCCCAGCATTTT.